This TCR beta chain was retrieved from a study of blood T cell repertoires in COVID-19. About the research overall: Acute and convalescent COVID-19 specimens originated in the United States, Italy and Spain. PBMCs, B-cell-depleted T cells, or T cells provided the cDNA or gDNA that made up the material.

The length of the CDR3 is 13 residues. Germline loops: CDR1 MNHEY, CDR2 SVGAGI. Trimming pared 9 bases from V and 4 bases from J, leaving 14 bases between. Original data processing: Amplification from reference gene primers served as the basis for estimated nucleated cell counts. Libraries were prepared by immunoSEQ multiplex PCR; TCRdb keeps only in-frame clonotypes and omits some of them. D and trimming were read from the DNA, whereas the V and J calls and clone size are those reported in that table. Of fewer than 110,000 clones detected, around 89% appear once; the ten largest clones hold 6.8%. What was sequenced was peripheral blood. The chain recombines TRBV6-5 with TRBJ2-3; perhaps TRBD2 as D (6 bases). This TCR derives from a man aged 50-60 years with active or convalescent COVID-19. The CDR3 loop is CASRGRSPDTQYF. In DNA, the CDR3 is TGTGCCAGTCGGGGGAGGAGCCCAGATACGCAGTATTTT.